The clone carrying this TCR beta chain was seen many times. CDR3 length equals 16 residues. Germline CDR1 is LGHDT and CDR2 is YNNKEL (reference sequence). J gave up 1 base and V 3 bases, and 5 bases lay outside the gene matches. This sample stems from a study of T cells in Graves' hyperthyroidism and ophthalmopathy. Amplification yielded TCR beta CDR3 regions, with RNA transcripts as the source. HTBI primers were used for first-round RT-PCR of the TCR CDR3. TCRdb fed the multiplex PCR reads into MiXCR, producing one record per CDR3 protein. The sample holds under 350,000 distinct CDR3 sequences, roughly an eighth seen once.

Sequences were obtained from blood. The sequence was collected from a woman aged 40 to 50 with Graves' ophthalmopathy. The genes are TRBV3-1 and TRBJ1-1; 10 bases are shared with TRBD1. This CDR3 is CASSQGQGNTNTEAFF. The CDR3 nucleotides read TGTGCCAGCAGCCAGGGACAGGGGAATACGAACACTGAAGCTTTCTTT.